The entry below describes one T cell receptor (beta chain). Its antigen is still unknown. Time point here: blood 2 weeks post-SBRT. Treatment in this sample: 15 Gy SBRT to primary tumor, nephrectomy 4 weeks later. Serial blood draws occurred at baseline and 2 and 4 weeks post-SBRT. The tumor was a clear cell renal cell carcinoma. TCRdb keeps only in-frame clones here, not all; method: immunoSEQ multiplex PCR. The data show tens of thousands of clones, with roughly 79% seen just once and roughly 6.1% held by the top ten. This sample is drawn from a study of radiation and T cells in renal cell carcinoma. Turning to the study itself: Nephrectomy followed 15 Gy stereotactic body radiation by 4 weeks.

Findings of the study overall: From baseline, blood top tumor clonotypes peaked at 2 weeks post-radiation.

The starting material was blood, obtained from a patient whose treatment included radiotherapy and nephrectomy. This TCR came from a man aged 60 to 69 with renal cell carcinoma.

The CDR3 loop is CASSYSTENTEAFF. The CDR3 DNA reads TGTGCCAGCAGTTACTCGACCGAGAACACTGAAGCTTTCTTT. The chain has TRBV6-6 and TRBJ1-1, with D unclear. The CDR3 loop spans 14 amino acids. Germline CDR1 is MNHNY and CDR2 is SVGAGI (reference sequence). Trimming removed 0 bases at V and 1 base at J, with 6 bases between.